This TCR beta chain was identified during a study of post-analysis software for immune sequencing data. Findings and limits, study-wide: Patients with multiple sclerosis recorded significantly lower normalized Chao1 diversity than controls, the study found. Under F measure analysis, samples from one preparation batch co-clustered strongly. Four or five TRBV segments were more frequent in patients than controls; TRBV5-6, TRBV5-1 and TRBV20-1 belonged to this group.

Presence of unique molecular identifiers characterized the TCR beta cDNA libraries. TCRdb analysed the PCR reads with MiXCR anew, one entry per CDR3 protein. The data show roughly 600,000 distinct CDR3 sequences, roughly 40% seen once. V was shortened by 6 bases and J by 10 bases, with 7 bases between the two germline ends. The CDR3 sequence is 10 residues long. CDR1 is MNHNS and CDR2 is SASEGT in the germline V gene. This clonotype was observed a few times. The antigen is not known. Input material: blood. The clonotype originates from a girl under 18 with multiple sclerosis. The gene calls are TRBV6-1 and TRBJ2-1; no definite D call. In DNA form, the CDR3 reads TGTGCCAGCAGGGCGGCCGAGCAGTTCTTC. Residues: CASRAAEQFF.